This T cell receptor (beta chain) stems from a study of blood T cell repertoires in COVID-19. Turning to the study itself: Acute and convalescent COVID-19 samples came from the United States, Italy and Spain.

As regards this clone: Other DNA variants within this sample encode the same CDR3.

The CDR3 runs 15 residues. Germline V gives CDR1 LGHDT, CDR2 YNNKEL (reference sequence). The V gene end was trimmed by 4 bases and the J gene end by 1 base; junction bases not matched to a gene: 3. Repertoires were generated with immunoSEQ multiplex PCR, while TCRdb's copy carries only in-frame clones and drops some. This sample has 430,000 or so clones; about 90% occur once, and the top ten carry roughly 0.84%. The V gene is TRBV3-1 (or the pseudogene TRBV3-2), the J gene TRBJ2-3; TRBD1 aligns across 9 bases. The sequencing sample was made of peripheral blood. This TCR was recovered from a young man with COVID-19, enrolled during active disease. The CDR3 protein is CASSPRTGGTDTQYF. In nucleotides, the CDR3 is TGTGCCAGCAGCCCGAGGACAGGGGGCACAGATACGCAGTATTTT.